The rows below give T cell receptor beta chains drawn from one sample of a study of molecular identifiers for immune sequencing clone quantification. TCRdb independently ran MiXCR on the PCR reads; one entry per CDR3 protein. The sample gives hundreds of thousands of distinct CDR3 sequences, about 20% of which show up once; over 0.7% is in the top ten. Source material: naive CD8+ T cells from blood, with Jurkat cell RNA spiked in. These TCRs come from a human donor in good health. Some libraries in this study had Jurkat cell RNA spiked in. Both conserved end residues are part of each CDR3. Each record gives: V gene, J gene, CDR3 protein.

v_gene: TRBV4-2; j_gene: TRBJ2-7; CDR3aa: CASSPSLGLAGGEYEQYF
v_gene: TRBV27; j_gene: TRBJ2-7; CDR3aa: CASSLTTGTATYEQYF
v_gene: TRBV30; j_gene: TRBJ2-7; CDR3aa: CAWSSGQGPYEQCF
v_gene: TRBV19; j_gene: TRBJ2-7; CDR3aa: CASSWTSGYEQYF
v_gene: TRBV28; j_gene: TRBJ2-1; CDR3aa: CASSLLANSYNEQFF
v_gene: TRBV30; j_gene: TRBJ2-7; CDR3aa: CAWSHYEQYF
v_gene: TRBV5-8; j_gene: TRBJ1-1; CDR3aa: CASSLLVGITEAFF
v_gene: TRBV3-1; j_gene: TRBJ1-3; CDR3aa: CASSQAGISSGNTIYF
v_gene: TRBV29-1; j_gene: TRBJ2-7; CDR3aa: CSVETSGDEQYF
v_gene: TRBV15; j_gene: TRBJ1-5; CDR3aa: CATSSTREGEYNQPQHF
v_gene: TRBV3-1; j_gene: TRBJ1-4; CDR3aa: CASSQESSGPDEKLFF
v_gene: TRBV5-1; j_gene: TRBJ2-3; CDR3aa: CASGTSTDTQYF
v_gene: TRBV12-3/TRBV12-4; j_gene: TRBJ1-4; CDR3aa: CASSQGQVKEKPFF
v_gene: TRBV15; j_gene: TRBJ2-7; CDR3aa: CATQSGVGEQYF
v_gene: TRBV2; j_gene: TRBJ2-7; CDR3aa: CASSEKWYEQYF
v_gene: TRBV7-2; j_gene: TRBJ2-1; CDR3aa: CASSLTVENEQFF
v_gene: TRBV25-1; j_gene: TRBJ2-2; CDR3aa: CASSEFGTGGIGELFF
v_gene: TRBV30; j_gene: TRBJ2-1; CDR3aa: CAWRGLAAYNEQFF
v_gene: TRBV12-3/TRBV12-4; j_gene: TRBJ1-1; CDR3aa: CASSKDSDNTEAFF
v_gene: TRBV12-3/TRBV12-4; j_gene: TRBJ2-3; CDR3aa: CASSLLAGALTDTQYF
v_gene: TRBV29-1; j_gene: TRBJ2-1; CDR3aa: CSVAGLAGGRDEQFF
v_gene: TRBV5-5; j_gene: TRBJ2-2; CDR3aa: CASSFTGTGVYGNTGELFF
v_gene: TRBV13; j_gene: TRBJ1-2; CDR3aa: CASRGLEEGGYGYTF
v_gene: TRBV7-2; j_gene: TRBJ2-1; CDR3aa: CASSRKQGEERNEQFF
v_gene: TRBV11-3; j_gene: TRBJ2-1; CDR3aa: CASSLEGGAYNEQFF
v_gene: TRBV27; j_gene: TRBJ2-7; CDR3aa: CASARGTGAYEQYF
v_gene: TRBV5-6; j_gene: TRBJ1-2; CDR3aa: CASSPRPSHLYYGYTF
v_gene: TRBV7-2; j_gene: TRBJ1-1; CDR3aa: CASSYGTGLEAFF
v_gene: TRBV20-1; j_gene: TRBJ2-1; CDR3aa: CSAAGQFSYNEQFF
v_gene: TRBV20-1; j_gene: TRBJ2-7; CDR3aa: CSARDLGGYEQYF
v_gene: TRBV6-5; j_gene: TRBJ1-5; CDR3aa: CASSPTGAGNQPQHF
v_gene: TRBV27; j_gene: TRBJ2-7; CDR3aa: CASSFGPTYEQYF
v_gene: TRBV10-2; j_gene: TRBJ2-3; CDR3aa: CASMVTSTDTQYF
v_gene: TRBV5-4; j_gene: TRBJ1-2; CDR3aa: CASAGEGRGLIGYTF
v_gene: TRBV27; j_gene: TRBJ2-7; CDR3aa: CASSLAGLAGGYEQYF
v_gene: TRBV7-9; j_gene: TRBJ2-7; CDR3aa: CASTGAHEQYF
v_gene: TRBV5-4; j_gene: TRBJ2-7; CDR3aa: CASSLPTAGPGYEQYF
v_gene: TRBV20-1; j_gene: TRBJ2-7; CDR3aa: CSAKDGVRVNEQYF
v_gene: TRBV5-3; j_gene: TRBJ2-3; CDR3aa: CASSSLGTATDTRYF
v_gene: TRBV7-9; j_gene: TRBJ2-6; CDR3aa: CASTQRDRDSGANVLTF
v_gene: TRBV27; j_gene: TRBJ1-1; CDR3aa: CASSLLGGRTEAFF
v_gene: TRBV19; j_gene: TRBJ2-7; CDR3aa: CARTKEDRSYEQYF
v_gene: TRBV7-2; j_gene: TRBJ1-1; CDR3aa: CASSFSAPGEEAFF
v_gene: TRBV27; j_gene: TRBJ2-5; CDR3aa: CASSFSRVAETQYF
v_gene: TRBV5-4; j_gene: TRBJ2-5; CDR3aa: CASSPGLAGGEYETQYF
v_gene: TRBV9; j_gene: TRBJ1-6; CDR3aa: CASSVEGESYNSPLHF
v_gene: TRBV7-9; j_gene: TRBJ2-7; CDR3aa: CASKSPENEQYF
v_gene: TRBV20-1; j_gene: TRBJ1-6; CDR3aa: CSARTDREVYGNSPLHF
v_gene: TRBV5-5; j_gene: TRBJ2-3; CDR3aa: CASSYQGHPLTDTQYF
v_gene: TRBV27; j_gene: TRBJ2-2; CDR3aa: CASSLTRTSGTGTGELFF
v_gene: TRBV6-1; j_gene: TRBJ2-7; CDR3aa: CASSEVHEQYF
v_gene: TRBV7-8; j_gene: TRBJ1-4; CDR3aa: CASSVWGEKLFF
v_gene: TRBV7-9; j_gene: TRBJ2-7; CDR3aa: CASETASGLSSYEQYF
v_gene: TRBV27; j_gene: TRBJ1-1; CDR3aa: CASSLSLGGFKTEAFF
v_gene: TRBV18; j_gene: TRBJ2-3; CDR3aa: CASSPPTAATDTQYF
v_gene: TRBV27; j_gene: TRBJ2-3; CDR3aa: CASSSFEGLDTDTQYF
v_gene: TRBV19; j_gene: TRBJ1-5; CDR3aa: CASRLDSWGNQPPHF
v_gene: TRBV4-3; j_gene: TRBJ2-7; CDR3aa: CASSQDAAGASYEQYF
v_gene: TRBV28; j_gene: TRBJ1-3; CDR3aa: CASSPDRLGNTIYF